Listed here are 18 T cell receptor beta chains from one sample, sequenced in a study of CD8+CD57+ T cells in acquired aplastic anemia. The patients chosen for sequencing had shown expansion of CD8+CD57+ cells (detected by flow cytometry). Profiles of TCR beta VDJ and CDR3 were generated from a genomic DNA template. TCRdb reprocessed the reads with MiXCR, giving one entry per CDR3 protein. The profile shows 300,000 or so distinct CDR3 sequences, 45% to 65% of them singletons. The sample taken for sequencing was sorted CD4+, CD8+, or CD8+CD57+ T cells (not recorded which) from PBMCs. The receptor set was obtained from a human donor with aplastic anemia.

The chain recombines TRBV7-8 with TRBJ2-3, with 13 bases aligning to TRBD2. The J segment lost 5 bases and the V segment lost 5 bases, leaving 1 base of the junction unmatched. From germline, CDR1 is SGHVS and CDR2 FQNEAQ. This CDR3 region has 14 residues. The CDR3 loop reads CASSTSGGGDTQYF. The DNA of the CDR3 is TGTGCCAGCAGCACTAGCGGGGGGGGAGATACGCAGTATTTT.

V gene TRBV10-3 combines with J gene TRBJ1-1; 10 bases are shared with TRBD1. Germline V gene data show CDR1 as ENHRY and CDR2 as SYGVKD. CDR3 length: 13 amino acids. The CDR3: CARERTGGTEAFF. The CDR3 coding sequence is TGTGCTAGAGAACGGACAGGGGGCACTGAAGCTTTCTTT.

The chain is built from TRBV7-9 and TRBJ1-1; the match to TRBD1 covers 7 bases. The V and J ends lost 1 base and 5 bases, in that order; junction bases with no gene match: 4. The CDR3 length is 14 residues. The germline CDR1 and CDR2 sequences are SEHNR and FQNEAQ (reference sequence). The CDR3 region has the DNA TGTGCCAGCAGCTTAGGGGCAGGGGGGACTGAAGCTTTCTTT. This encodes CASSLGAGGTEAFF.

V gene TRBV30 combines with J gene TRBJ2-7; 10 nucleotides agree with TRBD2. The length of the CDR3 is 13 residues. Germline-derived CDR1 and CDR2 are GTSNPN and SVGIG (reference sequence). The trim removed 1 base at V and 10 bases at J, leaving 7 bases unmatched. CDR3 sequence: CAWSELAGLSQYF. CDR3 DNA sequence: TGTGCCTGGAGTGAACTAGCGGGACTGTCCCAGTACTTC.

The chain uses TRBV10-3 and TRBJ2-1; weak D call: TRBD2 (6 bases). Germline V CDR1 and CDR2: ENHRY, SYGVKD. The V gene lost 2 bases and the J gene lost 9 bases, with 20 bases spanning the gap. The CDR3 runs to 16 residues. In DNA form, the CDR3 reads TGTGCCATCAGTGAGCTTTTATCGGGCGGGGTCAGTGAGCAGTTCTTC. Protein sequence: CAISELLSGGVSEQFF.

The V call is TRBV7-2, the J call TRBJ2-1; possibly TRBD2 for D (5 bases). The J call may be wrong; the DNA end is better matched by TRBJ2-7. Germline CDR1 is SGHTA and CDR2 is FQGNSA. The length of the CDR3 is 15 residues. CDR3 residues: CASSLSGLSSYEQYF. The CDR3 DNA is TGTGCCAGCAGCTTATCGGGGTTAAGTTCGTACGAGCAGTACTTC.

This chain connects TRBV2 to TRBJ1-5; no definite D call. This CDR3 comprises 16 residues. Germline V gene sequence: CDR1 SNHLY, CDR2 FYNNEI. V lost 3 bases and J lost 0, with 12 bases in between. CDR3: CASSEYRVSSNQPQHF. In nucleotides, the CDR3 is TGTGCCAGCAGTGAGTATCGGGTCTCTAGCAATCAGCCCCAGCATTTT.

The chain uses TRBV11-2 and TRBJ2-5; D perhaps matches TRBD1 (6 bases). The DNA end is a closer match to TRBJ1-2, so the J assignment may be wrong. CDR1 and CDR2 from the germline V gene are SGHAT and FQNNGV. CDR3 size: 16 residues. Written as DNA, the CDR3 is TGTGCCAGCAGCTTAGAGGGGGCTACAGGAAACTATGGCTACACCTTC. This sequence encodes CASSLEGATGNYGYTF.

The chain combines TRBV5-1 with TRBJ2-5; no clear D. This CDR3 is 14 amino acids long. CDR1 SGHRS and CDR2 YFSETQ come from the germline V gene. V dropped 4 bases and J dropped 2 bases, with 12 bases sitting between them. The CDR3 loop reads CASSTMPLQETQYF. The CDR3 nucleotides are TGCGCCAGCAGCACGATGCCCCTACAAGAGACCCAGTACTTC.

The chain uses TRBV7-9 and TRBJ1-3; D remains unclear. CDR1 is SEHNR, CDR2 FQNEAQ, per germline (reference sequence). This CDR3 contains 18 residues. Trimming cost V 1 base and J 0 bases, with 16 bases left between them. The DNA for the CDR3 is TGTGCCAGCAGCTTAGTGGAGGAGTCCTCAATCTCTGGAAACACCATATATTTT. Amino acid sequence: CASSLVEESSISGNTIYF.

The CDR3 coding sequence is TGTGCCAGCAGCTTAGACGGGGGGGGCAGCCCAAGCACAGATACGCAGTATTTT. This gives the protein CASSLDGGGSPSTDTQYF. This sequence joins TRBV7-2 and TRBJ2-3; 8 nucleotides line up with TRBD2. Germline V CDR1 and CDR2: SGHTA, FQGNSA. The trim removed 1 base at V and 0 bases at J, leaving 9 bases unmatched. This CDR3 comprises 18 residues. Filled out from reference TRBV7-2 and TRBJ2-3, the complete variable domain reads GAGVSQSPSNKVTEKGKDVELRCDPISGHTALYWYRQSLGQGLEFLIYFQGNSAPDKSGLPSDRFSAERTGGSVSTLTIQRTQQEDSAVYLCASSLDGGGSPSTDTQYFGPGTRLTVL.

Concerning this clonotype: Because it lacks the conserved phenylalanine or tryptophan at the end, this CDR3 is likely a read error. No DNA is shown, since the ends of the CDR3 on it are uncertain; the CDR3 is the one TCRdb lists. The CDR3 here is CSARDRTGGRG. The chain recombines TRBV20-1 with TRBJ2-5; the table assigns TRBD1, which was not confirmed against the DNA. CDR1 is DFQATT, CDR2 SNEGSKA, per germline (reference sequence). The CDR3 length is 11 residues, termini included.

The gene calls are TRBV19 and TRBJ2-7; D may be TRBD1 (8 bases). Trimming removed 3 bases from V and 5 bases from J, with 14 bases in between. Germline V gives CDR1 LNHDA, CDR2 SQIVND (reference sequence). The CDR3 loop spans 14 amino acids. CDR3 nucleotides: TGTGCCAGTAGTATCACAGGGGGGGCTAACGAGCAGTACTTC. Amino acid sequence: CASSITGGANEQYF.

The chain uses TRBV7-8 and TRBJ2-1; no definite D call. V dropped 1 base and J dropped 0 bases, with 10 bases sitting between them. This CDR3 comprises 16 residues. Germline CDR1 and CDR2: SGHVS and FQNEAQ. The CDR3: CASSLGSLLSYNEQFF. The CDR3 bases are TGTGCCAGCAGCTTAGGGAGCCTCCTCTCCTACAATGAGCAGTTCTTC.

The V gene is TRBV4-2, the J gene TRBJ1-4; D is unclear. This CDR3 comprises 14 residues. CDR1 and CDR2 from the germline V gene are LGHNA and YNFKEQ. V lost 1 base and J lost 5, with 8 bases in between. CDR3 residues: CASSQGKGNEKLFF. The CDR3 bases are TGTGCCAGCAGCCAAGGGAAAGGAAATGAAAAACTGTTTTTT.

This clonotype showed up many times. This chain uses TRBV7-9 with TRBJ1-4; the D gene is possibly TRBD1 (6 bases). CDR3 length: 13 amino acids. In germline, CDR1 is SEHNR, CDR2 FQNEAQ (reference sequence). V gave up 4 bases and J gave up 8 bases, with 11 bases separating them. The CDR3 DNA sequence: TGTGCCAGCAGCTGGGGGCTTAAGGAAAAACTGTTTTTT. Its protein product is CASSWGLKEKLFF.

The V gene is TRBV15, the J gene TRBJ2-7, with 10 positions matching TRBD1. Trimming at V came to 4 bases and at J to 3 bases, leaving 9 bases not matched to a gene. The CDR3 totals 16 residues. Germline values: CDR1 LNHNV, CDR2 YYDKDF (reference sequence). CDR3 coding DNA: TGTGCCACCAGCACAATCAGGACAGGGGGAGGCTACGAGCAGTACTTC. It translates to CATSTIRTGGGYEQYF.

Comment on this clonotype: The junction shows a germline mismatch at one end, possibly a read error. The rearrangement joins TRBV9 to TRBJ1-5; no clear D gene. Germline V CDR1 and CDR2: SGDLS, YYNGEE. The CDR3 loop spans 16 amino acids. As DNA, the CDR3 is TGTGCCAGCAGTAACCTCCTCGGCCCCTACAATGAGCCCCAGCATTTT. Its protein product is CASSNLLGPYNEPQHF.